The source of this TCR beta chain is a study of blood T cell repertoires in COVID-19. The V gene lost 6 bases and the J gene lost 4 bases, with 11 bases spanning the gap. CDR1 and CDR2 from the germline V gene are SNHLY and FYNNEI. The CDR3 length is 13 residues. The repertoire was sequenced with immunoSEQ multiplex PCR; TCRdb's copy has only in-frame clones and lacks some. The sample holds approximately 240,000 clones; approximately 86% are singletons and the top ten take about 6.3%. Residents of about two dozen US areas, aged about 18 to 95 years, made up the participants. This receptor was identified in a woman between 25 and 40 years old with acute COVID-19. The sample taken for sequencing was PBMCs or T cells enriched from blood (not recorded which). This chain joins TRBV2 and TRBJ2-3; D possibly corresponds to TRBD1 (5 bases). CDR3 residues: CASRAGWADTQYF. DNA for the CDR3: TGTGCCAGCAGAGCAGGGTGGGCAGATACGCAGTATTTT.